What follows are 26 T cell receptor beta chains derived from one specimen sequenced in a study of regulatory T cells in long-lasting Graves disease (dated by TCRdb to the early 2020s). The sample's time point, from its label and the paper: newly diagnosed GD, antithyroid drugs for less than 3 months. For both TCR sequencing and RNA sequencing, RNA was extracted from PBMCs using TRIzol. Libraries were prepared through multiplex PCR. Sequencer: Illumina HiSeq 4000. TCR beta libraries were built with iRepertoire HTBI primers and Arm-PCR amplification of CDR3 regions. In-frame beta chains were kept once TCRdb had trimmed the public reads at Q25 with fastp and called clones with MiXCR. Each entry is one CDR3 protein sequence, shown with its most common DNA and genes. This sample holds approximately 350,000 distinct CDR3 sequences; roughly 15% were observed only once. Around 20% of the sample is held by the ten biggest clonotypes.

These same records also appear under a second study, on T cells in Graves' hyperthyroidism and ophthalmopathy.

The source was peripheral blood mononuclear cells (PBMCs), collected at new diagnosis, from a patient treated with antithyroid drugs. Receptor source: a woman aged 18-29 years with Graves disease. Donor details come from another sample of the same person, matched by shared clones.

This clonotype was seen only a few times. V gene TRBV20-1 combines with J gene TRBJ1-5, with unresolved D. The CDR3 is made up of 15 amino acids. Germline lookup yields CDR1 DFQATT and CDR2 SNEGSKA (reference sequence). Trimming removed 0 bases from V and 0 bases from J, with 9 bases in between. The CDR3 coding sequence is TGCAGTGCTAGAGAAAACAGCTATAGCAATCAGCCCCAGCATTTT. Translating gives CSARENSYSNQPQHF.

Only a few counts were recorded for this clonotype. The chain joins TRBV5-4 to TRBJ2-7, with TRBD1 matching over 9 bases. The CDR3 runs 14 residues. Germline V gives CDR1 SGHNT, CDR2 YYREEE (reference sequence). V shed 4 bases, J shed 7 bases, and the junction held 9 bases outside the gene matches. The CDR3, as DNA: TGTGCCAGCAGCCAGGGACAGGGACGCTCGGAGCAGTACTTC. It specifies CASSQGQGRSEQYF.

This clonotype has at least ten counts. This chain joins TRBV11-2 and TRBJ1-2; perhaps TRBD1 as D (6 bases). The length of the CDR3 is 16 residues. V gave up 0 bases and J gave up 5 bases, with 16 bases separating them. Germline V gives CDR1 SGHAT, CDR2 FQNNGV. CDR3 sequence reads: CASSLDPGTRYYGYTF. CDR3 coding DNA: TGTGCCAGCAGCTTAGATCCCGGGACACGGTATTATGGCTACACCTTC. Looking up the rest from reference TRBV11-2 and TRBJ1-2 gives the full variable domain: EAGVAQSPRYKIIEKRQSVAFWCNPISGHATLYWYQQILGQGPKLLIQFQNNGVVDDSQLPKDRFSAERLKGVDSTLKIQPAKLEDSAVYLCASSLDPGTRYYGYTFGSGTRLTVV.

The rearrangement joins TRBV10-3 to TRBJ2-4, with D possibly being TRBD2 (5 bases). Looked up from germline, CDR1 is ENHRY and CDR2 is SYGVKD. This CDR3 is 12 amino acids long. Trimming took 10 bases from V and 9 from J, leaving 16 bases between them. The CDR3 nucleotides read TGTGCCACCCAGTCCGGGGAAGGCATTCAGTACTTC. It specifies CATQSGEGIQYF.

As to this clonotype: This may be a read error, as it is one base from a much larger clone. The CDR3 protein is CASSAPFRRGLPFF. The CDR3, as DNA: TGTGCCAGCAGCGCACCCTTTAGGCGGGGACTGCCTTTCTTT. The genes are TRBV7-3 and TRBJ2-3; tentatively, D is TRBD2 (6 bases). CDR1 SGHTA and CDR2 FQGTGA come from the germline V gene. The CDR3 extends over 14 amino acids.

This clonotype was counted at least ten times. The J gene is TRBJ1-5, the V gene TRBV2; tentatively, D is TRBD1 (5 bases). The CDR3 length is 14 residues. The V and J ends lost 6 bases and 1 base respectively, with 10 bases between them. Germline lookup yields CDR1 SNHLY and CDR2 FYNNEI. The CDR3 nucleotides are TGTGCCAGCAGGCCGGGGGTAAGCAATCAGCCCCAGCATTTT. Translated: CASRPGVSNQPQHF.

The table lists this clonotype with many counts. The chain carries TRBV5-1 and TRBJ1-3, with D possibly matching TRBD1 (5 bases). Germline assignment: CDR1 SGHRS and CDR2 YFSETQ. The CDR3 is 14 amino acids. V was cut by 3 bases and J by 0 bases, with 7 bases left in between. Here the CDR3 DNA reads TGCGCCAGCAGCTACGGGGCCTCTGGAAACACCATATATTTT. Amino acids: CASSYGASGNTIYF. Complete variable domain (other parts from reference TRBV5-1 and TRBJ1-3): KAGVTQTPRYLIKTRGQQVTLSCSPISGHRSVSWYQQTPGQGLQFLFEYFSETQRNKGNFPGRFSGRQFSNSRSEMNVSTLELGDSALYLCASSYGASGNTIYFGEGSWLTVV.

This chain links TRBV27 with TRBJ2-1, with 9 bases lining up with TRBD1. The CDR3 is 15 residues long. Germline trimming cut 4 bases from V and 7 bases from J; bases unmatched to any gene: 8. The germline V gene has CDR1 MNHEY and CDR2 SMNVEV (reference sequence). The CDR3 loop is CASSYPQGAWNEQFF. The CDR3 nucleotides read TGTGCCAGCAGTTACCCACAGGGGGCGTGGAATGAGCAGTTCTTC.

This clonotype was observed many times. This chain uses TRBV12-3 or TRBV12-4 with TRBJ2-2; D gene uncertain. This CDR3 is 10 amino acids long. Trimming left V 5 bases short and J 8 bases short, with 3 bases between. CDR3 coding DNA: TGTGCCAGCAGTGCTGGGGAGCTGTTTTTT. Protein: CASSAGELFF.

The table lists this clonotype with a few counts. The rearrangement links TRBV24-1 to TRBJ2-3; TRBD2 agrees at 12 bases. This CDR3 is 15 amino acids long. Germline CDR1 reads KGHDR; CDR2 reads SFDVKD. The ends lost 6 bases at V and 3 bases at J; junction bases unmatched: 3. The CDR3 protein is CATSQTSGGTDTQYF. The CDR3 region has the DNA TGTGCCACCAGTCAAACTAGCGGGGGGACAGATACGCAGTATTTT.

This clonotype was found many times. The chain employs TRBV30 and TRBJ2-5; no clear D gene. From germline, CDR1 is GTSNPN and CDR2 SVGIG (reference sequence). The CDR3 is made up of 13 amino acids. V lost 0 bases to trimming and J lost 5 bases, with 10 bases between them. The CDR3 region is CAWSVSAGETQYF. The DNA of the CDR3 is TGTGCCTGGAGTGTCAGTGCCGGGGAGACCCAGTACTTC.

Concerning this clonotype itself: A read error is possible here, since a much larger clone lies one base away. The chain is built from TRBV19 and TRBJ2-7, with D perhaps TRBD1 (5 bases). Germline loops: CDR1 LNHDA, CDR2 SQIVND (reference sequence). This CDR3 spans 16 amino acids. V was shortened by 4 bases and J by 0 bases, with 16 bases between the two germline ends. The CDR3: CASSNLQNRSSYEQYF. The CDR3 DNA sequence: TGTGCCAGTAGTAACCTTCAGAACAGGAGCTCCTACGAGCAGTACTTC.

This clonotype appeared many times. J is TRBJ2-1 and V is TRBV7-2, with TRBD1 matching 10 bases. After removal of 5 bases from V and 3 bases from J, the junction contained 4 bases not matched to a gene. The CDR3 has 15 residues. The V gene's germline CDR1 is SGHTA and CDR2 FQGNSA. CDR3 bases: TGTGCCAGCAGCGCTAGGACAGGGGGCTACAATGAGCAGTTCTTC. Protein product: CASSARTGGYNEQFF.

In its sample, this clonotype was seen many times. This chain links TRBV3-1 with TRBJ2-5, with D tentatively TRBD2 (5 bases). CDR3 length equals 13 residues. V gave up 3 bases and J gave up 7 bases, with 12 bases separating them. CDR1 and CDR2 (germline): LGHDT, YNNKEL (reference sequence). Here the CDR3 DNA reads TGTGCCAGCAGCCAGGGAGTTATGGTGACCCAGTACTTC. This gives the protein CASSQGVMVTQYF.

This clonotype was seen more than once but under ten times. V and J are TRBV27 and TRBJ2-6; D remains unclear. Germline V gene lookup returns CDR1 MNHEY and CDR2 SMNVEV (reference sequence). CDR3 length equals 13 residues. Trimming left V 3 bases short and J 3 bases short, with 3 bases between. CDR3 loop: CASSFGGANVLTF. The DNA for the CDR3 is TGTGCCAGCAGTTTCGGTGGGGCCAACGTCCTGACTTTC. The variable domain in full, with the rest retrieved from reference TRBV27 and TRBJ2-6, is EAQVTQNPRYLITVTGKKLTVTCSQNMNHEYMSWYRQDPGLGLRQIYYSMNVEVTDKGDVPEGYKVSRKEKRNFPLILESPSPNQTSLYFCASSFGGANVLTFGAGSRLTVL.

The CDR3: CASREKTGNTIYF. CDR3 DNA: TGTGCCAGCAGGGAGAAAACTGGAAACACCATATATTTT. This chain joins TRBV2 and TRBJ1-3, with D unresolved. The CDR3 sequence is 13 residues long. The germline V gene has CDR1 SNHLY and CDR2 FYNNEI. With 6 bases removed from V and 2 bases from J, the gap between germline ends came to 8 bases.

This sequence joins TRBV5-1 and TRBJ2-2; D unresolved. Germline-derived CDR1 and CDR2 are SGHRS and YFSETQ. Trimming took 4 bases from V and 2 from J, leaving 9 bases between them. CDR3 length: 14 amino acids. The CDR3 here is CASSPTPNTGELFF. The CDR3 nucleotides read TGCGCCAGCAGCCCGACACCAAACACCGGGGAGCTGTTTTTT.

Written as DNA, the CDR3 is TGTGCCAGCAGCCAAGAAGGTCGCTGGGGACACTATAATTCACCCCTCCACTTT. This codes for CASSQEGRWGHYNSPLHF. The chain couples TRBV3-1 to TRBJ1-6; D perhaps matches TRBD1 (6 bases). Germline V lookup: CDR1 LGHDT, CDR2 YNNKEL (reference sequence). The CDR3 loop spans 18 amino acids. V was cut by 0 bases and J by 3 bases, with 15 bases left in between.

This clonotype was counted ten times or more. The genes are TRBV5-6 and TRBJ2-1, with 9 bases aligning to TRBD2. The ends lost 4 bases at V and 3 bases at J; junction bases unmatched: 5. Germline loops: CDR1 SGHDT, CDR2 YYEEEE. CDR3 length: 15 residues. The CDR3 reads CASSIIAGVYNEQFF. CDR3 coding DNA: TGTGCCAGCAGCATCATAGCGGGAGTCTACAATGAGCAGTTCTTC. Full variable domain (outside the CDR3, taken from reference TRBV5-6 and TRBJ2-1): DAGVTQSPTHLIKTRGQQVTLRCSPKSGHDTVSWYQQALGQGPQFIFQYYEEEERQRGNFPDRFSGHQFPNYSSELNVNALLLGDSALYLCASSIIAGVYNEQFFGPGTRLTVL.

This chain joins TRBV4-1 and TRBJ1-1; a possible D gene is TRBD1 (5 bases). CDR1 and CDR2 (germline): MGHRA, YSYEKL. CDR3 length: 14 residues. V was clipped by 1 base and J by 4 bases, with 10 bases between them. CDR3 DNA sequence: TGCGCCAGCAGCCAAGGGGGGGTTTCCACTGAAGCTTTCTTT. Amino acid sequence: CASSQGGVSTEAFF.

This clonotype was detected ten times or more. V usage is TRBV7-8 and J usage is TRBJ2-2; D gene uncertain. Trimming removed 8 bases at V and 6 bases at J, with 7 bases between. Per germline, CDR1 SGHVS and CDR2 FQNEAQ. The CDR3 contains 11 residues. CDR3 protein: CASRGPGELFF. As DNA, the CDR3 is TGTGCCAGCCGAGGTCCCGGGGAGCTGTTTTTT.

This clonotype was detected ten times or more. J is TRBJ2-1 and V is TRBV10-3; perhaps D is TRBD1 or TRBD2 (5 bases each). This CDR3 has 17 amino acids. V was clipped by 5 bases and J by 4 bases, with 21 bases between them. Germline V gene lookup returns CDR1 ENHRY and CDR2 SYGVKD. In DNA, the CDR3 is TGTGCCATCAGTCTCCGGGACCCGAGAACGGTATACAATGAGCAGTTCTTC. Encoded protein: CAISLRDPRTVYNEQFF.

This clonotype came up many times. This rearrangement joins TRBV12-3 or TRBV12-4 to TRBJ2-7; 10 nucleotides align to TRBD1. V gave up 5 bases and J gave up 3 bases; unmatched junction bases: 7. This CDR3 region has 15 residues. The CDR3 nucleotides read TGTGCCAGCAGTCCGAGAGGACAGGGGGGCTACGAGCAGTACTTC. Its translation is CASSPRGQGGYEQYF.

To note about this clonotype: This may come from a read error, since a much larger clone is one base off. The gene calls are TRBV15 and TRBJ2-5; maybe TRBD2 (5 bases). Germline CDR1 reads LNHNV; CDR2 reads YYDKDF (reference sequence). The CDR3 totals 13 residues. CDR3 loop: CATSRGGQEAQYF. CDR3 sequence (DNA): TGTGCCACCAGCAGAGGCGGGCAAGAGGCCCAGTACTTC.

This clonotype was seen a handful of times. The chain carries TRBV29-1 and TRBJ2-7; D is undetermined. V was clipped by 2 bases and J by 0 bases, with 17 bases between them. The germline CDR1 and CDR2 sequences are SQVTM and ANQGSEA. The CDR3 spans 16 residues. The CDR3 loop reads CSVERPRGRRSYEQYF. The CDR3 nucleotides are TGCAGCGTTGAACGACCTCGTGGCAGACGCTCCTACGAGCAGTACTTC.

This clonotype has at least ten counts. The genes are TRBV20-1 and TRBJ2-1; 7 nucleotides match TRBD1. Germline-derived CDR1 and CDR2 are DFQATT and SNEGSKA (reference sequence). Trimming cost V 6 bases and J 5 bases; bases outside gene matches: 10. This CDR3 contains 14 residues. Written as DNA, the CDR3 is TGCAGTGCCTCACAGGGGTGGATTCACAATGAGCAGTTCTTC. Its translation: CSASQGWIHNEQFF.